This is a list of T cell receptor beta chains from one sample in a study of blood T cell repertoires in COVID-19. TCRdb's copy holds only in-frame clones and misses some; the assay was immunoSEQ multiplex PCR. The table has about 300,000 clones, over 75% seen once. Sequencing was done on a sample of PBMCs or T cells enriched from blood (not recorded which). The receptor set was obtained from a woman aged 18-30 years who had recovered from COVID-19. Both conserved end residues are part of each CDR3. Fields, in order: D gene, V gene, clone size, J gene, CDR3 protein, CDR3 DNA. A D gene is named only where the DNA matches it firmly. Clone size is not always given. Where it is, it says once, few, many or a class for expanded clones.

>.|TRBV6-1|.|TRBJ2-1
CASSEGLGPHNEQFF
TGTGCCAGCAGTGAAGGCCTAGGTCCCCACAATGAGCAGTTCTTC
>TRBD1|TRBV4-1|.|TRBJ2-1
CASSPGQDYNEQFF
TGCGCCAGCAGCCCGGGACAGGACTACAATGAGCAGTTCTTC
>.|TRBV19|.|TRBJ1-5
CASSSFSSNQPQHF
TGTGCCAGTAGTTCGTTTAGCAGCAATCAGCCCCAGCATTTT
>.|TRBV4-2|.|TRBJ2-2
CASSQDGEWNTGELFF
TGTGCCAGCAGCCAAGATGGAGAGTGGAACACCGGGGAGCTGTTTTTT
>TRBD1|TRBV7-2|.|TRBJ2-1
CASSLVGTGASEQFF
TGTGCCAGCAGCTTAGTAGGGACAGGGGCTAGTGAGCAGTTCTTC
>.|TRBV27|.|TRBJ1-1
CASSSETGNTEAFF
TGTGCCAGCAGTTCAGAGACAGGGAACACTGAAGCTTTCTTT
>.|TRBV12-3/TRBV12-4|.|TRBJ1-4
CARRGTNEKLFF
TGTGCCAGACGGGGAACTAATGAAAAACTGTTTTTT
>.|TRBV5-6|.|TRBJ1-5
CASSLEIPRSASNQPQHF
TGTGCCAGCAGCTTGGAAATTCCCAGGTCGGCTAGCAATCAGCCCCAGCATTTT
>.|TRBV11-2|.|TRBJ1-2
CASSPGVFDYTF
TGTGCCAGCAGCCCAGGGGTGTTTGACTACACCTTC
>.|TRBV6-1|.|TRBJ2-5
CASSERLLGRETQYF
TGTGCCAGCAGTGAAAGGCTACTGGGGCGAGAGACCCAGTACTTC
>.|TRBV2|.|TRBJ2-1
CASSVGLANNEQFF
TGTGCCAGCAGTGTGGGGCTAGCGAACAATGAGCAGTTCTTC
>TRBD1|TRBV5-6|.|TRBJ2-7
CASSSAWDRDYEQYF
TGTGCCAGCAGCTCGGCTTGGGACAGGGACTACGAGCAGTACTTC
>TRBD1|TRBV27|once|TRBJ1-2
CASSPEAGTAYNYGYTF
TGTGCCAGCAGTCCCGAAGCCGGGACAGCTTACAACTATGGCTACACCTTC
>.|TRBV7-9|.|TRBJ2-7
CASSSPEGALYEQYF
TGTGCCAGCAGCTCCCCGGAGGGGGCCTTGTACGAGCAGTACTTC
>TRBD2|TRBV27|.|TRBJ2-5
CASSLSIGGEETQYF
TGTGCCAGCAGTTTATCTATCGGGGGGGAAGAGACCCAGTACTTC
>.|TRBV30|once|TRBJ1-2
CAWAARGLDGYTF
TGTGCCTGGGCGGCGAGAGGGCTTGATGGCTACACCTTC
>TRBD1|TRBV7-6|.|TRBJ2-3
CASSDTGGATDTQYF
TGTGCCAGCAGCGACACAGGGGGAGCCACAGATACGCAGTATTTT
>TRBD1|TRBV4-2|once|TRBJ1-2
CASSQEAGQGVYGYTF
TGTGCCAGCAGCCAAGAGGCGGGACAGGGAGTCTATGGCTACACCTTC
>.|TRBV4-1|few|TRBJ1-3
CASSQDPGLGNTIYF
TGCGCCAGCAGCCAGGACCCGGGACTTGGAAACACCATATATTTT
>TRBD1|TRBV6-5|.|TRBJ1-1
CAGSKGAEGTEAFF
TGTGCCGGATCAAAGGGGGCTGAAGGCACTGAAGCTTTCTTT
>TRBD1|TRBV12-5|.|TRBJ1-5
CASGLGTGTWGQPQHF
TGTGCTAGTGGTTTGGGGACAGGGACGTGGGGTCAGCCCCAGCATTTT
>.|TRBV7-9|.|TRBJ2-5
CASSPRYF
TGTGCCAGCAGCCCCCGGTACTTC
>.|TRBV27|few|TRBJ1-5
CASSLPGHNQPQHF
TGTGCCAGCAGTTTACCGGGACACAATCAGCCCCAGCATTTT
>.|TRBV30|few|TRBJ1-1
CAWSRLNTEAFF
TGTGCCTGGAGTCGGTTGAACACTGAAGCTTTCTTT
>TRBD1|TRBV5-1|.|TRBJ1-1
CASSVGQGEAFF
TGCGCCAGCAGCGTTGGACAGGGTGAAGCTTTCTTT
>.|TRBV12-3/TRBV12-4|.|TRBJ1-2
CASSLAGAGSTF
TGTGCCAGCAGTTTAGCAGGGGCCGGCTCCACCTTC
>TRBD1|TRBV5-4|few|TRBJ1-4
CASSSAGTADEKLFF
TGTGCCAGCAGCTCCGCCGGGACAGCCGATGAAAAACTGTTTTTT
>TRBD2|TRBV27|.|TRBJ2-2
CASAREGQTGELFF
TGTGCCAGCGCTCGGGAGGGTCAAACCGGGGAGCTGTTTTTT
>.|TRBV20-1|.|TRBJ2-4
CSASSPGLAKNIQYF
TGCAGTGCTAGTAGCCCAGGGCTAGCCAAAAACATTCAGTACTTC
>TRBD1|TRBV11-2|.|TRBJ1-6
CASSQFRQGPNSPLHF
TGTGCCAGCAGCCAATTCAGACAGGGACCTAATTCACCCCTCCACTTT
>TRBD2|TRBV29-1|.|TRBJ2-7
CSVKSSRASGSYEQYF
TGCAGCGTTAAAAGTTCCCGTGCTAGCGGATCCTACGAGCAGTACTTC
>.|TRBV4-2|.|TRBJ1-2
CASSHGQDSNFYGYTF
TGTGCCAGCAGCCATGGCCAGGACAGCAATTTCTATGGCTACACCTTC
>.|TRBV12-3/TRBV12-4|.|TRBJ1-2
CASRDWRDGGYTF
TGTGCCAGCAGGGACTGGAGAGATGGGGGCTACACCTTC